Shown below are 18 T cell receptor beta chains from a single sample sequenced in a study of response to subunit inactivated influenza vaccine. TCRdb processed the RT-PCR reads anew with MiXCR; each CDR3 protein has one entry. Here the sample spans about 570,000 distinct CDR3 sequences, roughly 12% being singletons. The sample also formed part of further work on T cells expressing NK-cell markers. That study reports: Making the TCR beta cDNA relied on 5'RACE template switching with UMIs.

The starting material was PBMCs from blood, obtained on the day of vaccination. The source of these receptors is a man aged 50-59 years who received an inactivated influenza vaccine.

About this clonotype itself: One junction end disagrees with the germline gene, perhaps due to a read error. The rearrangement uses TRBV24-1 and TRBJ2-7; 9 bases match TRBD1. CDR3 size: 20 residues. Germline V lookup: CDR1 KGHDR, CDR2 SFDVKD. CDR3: CTTSGPPGQGSSSSSYEQYF. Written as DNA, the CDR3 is TGTACCACCAGTGGCCCTCCGGGACAGGGTTCGTCCTCTAGCTCCTACGAGCAGTACTTC.

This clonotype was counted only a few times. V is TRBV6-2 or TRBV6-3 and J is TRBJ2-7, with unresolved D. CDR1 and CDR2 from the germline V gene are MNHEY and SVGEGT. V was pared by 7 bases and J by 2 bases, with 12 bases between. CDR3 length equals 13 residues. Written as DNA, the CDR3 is TGTGCCAGCAATCCTACGACCACCTACGAGCAGTACTTC. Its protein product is CASNPTTTYEQYF.

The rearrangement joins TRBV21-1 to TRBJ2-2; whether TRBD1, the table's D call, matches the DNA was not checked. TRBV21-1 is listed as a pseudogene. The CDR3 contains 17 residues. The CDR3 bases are TGTGCCAGCAGCAAAGCTTCGGGATACGCGAACACCGGGGAGCTGTTTTTT. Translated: CASSKASGYANTGELFF.

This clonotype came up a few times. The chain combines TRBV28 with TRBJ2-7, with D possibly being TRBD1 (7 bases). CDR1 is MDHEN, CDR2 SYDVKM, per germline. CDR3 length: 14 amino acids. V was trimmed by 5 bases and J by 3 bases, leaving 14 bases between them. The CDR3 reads CASSRGGTDYEQYF. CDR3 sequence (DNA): TGTGCCAGCAGTCGGGGCGGGACAGACTACGAGCAGTACTTC.

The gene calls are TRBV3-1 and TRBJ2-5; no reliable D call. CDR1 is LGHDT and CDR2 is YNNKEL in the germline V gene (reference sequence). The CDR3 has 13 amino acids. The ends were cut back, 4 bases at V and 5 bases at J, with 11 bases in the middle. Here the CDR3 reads CASSLLGIETQYF. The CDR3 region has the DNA TGTGCCAGCAGCCTCCTCGGAATCGAGACCCAGTACTTC.

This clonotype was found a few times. The DNA for the CDR3 is TGTGCCAGCAGCCAAAAGCCGAGGCGGGAGCTAACCTACGAGCAGTACTTC. Amino acids: CASSQKPRRELTYEQYF. The rearrangement links TRBV4-2 to TRBJ2-7; TRBD2 agrees at 7 bases. CDR1 is LGHNA, CDR2 YNFKEQ, per germline. Trimming took 2 bases from V and 2 from J; bases not matched to a gene: 12. The CDR3 runs to 17 residues.

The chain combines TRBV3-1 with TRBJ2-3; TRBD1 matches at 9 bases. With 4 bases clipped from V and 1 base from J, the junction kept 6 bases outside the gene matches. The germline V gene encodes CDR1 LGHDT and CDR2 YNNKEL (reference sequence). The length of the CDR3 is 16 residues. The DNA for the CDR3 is TGTGCCAGCAGCCCCCCGCGGACAGGGGGCACAGATACGCAGTATTTT. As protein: CASSPPRTGGTDTQYF.

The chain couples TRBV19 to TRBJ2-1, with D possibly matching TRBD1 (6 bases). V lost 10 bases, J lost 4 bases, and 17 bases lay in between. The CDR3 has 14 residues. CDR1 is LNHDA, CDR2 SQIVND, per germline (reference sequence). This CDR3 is CATAEQGSYNEQFF. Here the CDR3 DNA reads TGTGCCACCGCGGAACAGGGATCTTACAATGAGCAGTTCTTC.

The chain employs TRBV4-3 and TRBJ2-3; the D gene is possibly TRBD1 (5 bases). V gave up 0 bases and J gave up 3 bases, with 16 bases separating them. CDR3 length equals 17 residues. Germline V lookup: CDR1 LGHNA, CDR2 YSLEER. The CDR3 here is CASSQDWGPGLTDTQYF. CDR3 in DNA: TGCGCCAGCAGCCAAGATTGGGGTCCAGGGTTGACAGATACGCAGTATTTT.

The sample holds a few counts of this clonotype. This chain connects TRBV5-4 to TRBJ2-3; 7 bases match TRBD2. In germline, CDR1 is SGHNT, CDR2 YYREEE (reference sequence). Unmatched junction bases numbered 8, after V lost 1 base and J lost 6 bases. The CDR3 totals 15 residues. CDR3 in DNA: TGTGCCAGCAGCTTGCCGGCGGGGGTTGGCGATACGCAGTATTTT. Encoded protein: CASSLPAGVGDTQYF.

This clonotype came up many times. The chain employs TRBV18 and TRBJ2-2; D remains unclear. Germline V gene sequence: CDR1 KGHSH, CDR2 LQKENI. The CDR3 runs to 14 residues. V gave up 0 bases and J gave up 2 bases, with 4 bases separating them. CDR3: CASSPPLNTGELFF. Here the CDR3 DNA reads TGTGCCAGCTCACCACCGCTTAACACCGGGGAGCTGTTTTTT.

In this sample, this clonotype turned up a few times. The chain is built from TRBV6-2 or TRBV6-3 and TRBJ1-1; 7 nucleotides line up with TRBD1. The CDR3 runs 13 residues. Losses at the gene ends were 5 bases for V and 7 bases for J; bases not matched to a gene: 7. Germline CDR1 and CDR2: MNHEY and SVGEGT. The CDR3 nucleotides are TGTGCCAGCAGTCAACTCGGACAGGATGAAGCTTTCTTT. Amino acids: CASSQLGQDEAFF.

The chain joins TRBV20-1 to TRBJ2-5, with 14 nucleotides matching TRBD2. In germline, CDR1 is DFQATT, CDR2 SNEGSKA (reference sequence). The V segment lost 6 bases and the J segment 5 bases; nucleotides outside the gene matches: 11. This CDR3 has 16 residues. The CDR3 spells CSATTSGRAILETQYF. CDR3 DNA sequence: TGCAGTGCCACGACTAGCGGGAGGGCCATTTTGGAGACCCAGTACTTC.

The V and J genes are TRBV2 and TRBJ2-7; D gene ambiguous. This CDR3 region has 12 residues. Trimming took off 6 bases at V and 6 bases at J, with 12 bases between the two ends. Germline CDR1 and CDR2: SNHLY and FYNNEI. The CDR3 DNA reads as TGTGCCAGCAGCACGGGTGATTTCGAGCAGTACTTC. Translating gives CASSTGDFEQYF.

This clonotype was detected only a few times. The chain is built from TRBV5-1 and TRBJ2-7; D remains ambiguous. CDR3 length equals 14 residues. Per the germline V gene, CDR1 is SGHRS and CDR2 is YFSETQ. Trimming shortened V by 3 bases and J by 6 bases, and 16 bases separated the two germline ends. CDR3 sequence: CASSSRLALGEQYF. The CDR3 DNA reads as TGCGCCAGCAGCTCCCGCCTTGCCCTTGGCGAGCAGTACTTC.

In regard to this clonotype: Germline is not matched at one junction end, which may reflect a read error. CDR3: CTSSLGSGGFNTQYF. The CDR3 DNA reads as TGCACCAGCAGCTTGGGATCAGGGGGATTCAATACGCAGTATTTT. V and J are TRBV5-1 and TRBJ2-3, with 7 positions matching TRBD1. Germline CDR1 and CDR2: SGHRS and YFSETQ. The CDR3 length is 15 residues.

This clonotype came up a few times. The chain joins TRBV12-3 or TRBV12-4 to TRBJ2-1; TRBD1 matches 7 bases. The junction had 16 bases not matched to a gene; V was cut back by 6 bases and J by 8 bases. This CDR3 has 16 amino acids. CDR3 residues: CASRYRQGFSNDEQFF. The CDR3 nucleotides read TGTGCCAGCAGGTATCGACAGGGTTTCTCGAATGATGAGCAGTTCTTC.

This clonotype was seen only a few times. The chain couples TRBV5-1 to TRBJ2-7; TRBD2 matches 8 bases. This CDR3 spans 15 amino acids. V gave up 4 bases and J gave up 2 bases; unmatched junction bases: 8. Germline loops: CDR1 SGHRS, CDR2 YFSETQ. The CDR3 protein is CASSAQTSATYEQYF. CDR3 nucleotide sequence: TGCGCCAGCAGCGCACAGACTAGCGCTACCTACGAGCAGTACTTC. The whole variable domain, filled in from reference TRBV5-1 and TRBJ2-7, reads KAGVTQTPRYLIKTRGQQVTLSCSPISGHRSVSWYQQTPGQGLQFLFEYFSETQRNKGNFPGRFSGRQFSNSRSEMNVSTLELGDSALYLCASSAQTSATYEQYFGPGTRLTVT.